These 20 T cell receptor beta chains originate from one sample sequenced in a study of vaccination effects on CD4 cells after COVID-19. Antigen-specific CD4+ T cells expanded by the ViraFEST assay with viral peptide pools were then sequenced. Subsequent to less than twelve days of culture, CD4+ T cells were isolated. Sequenced by immunoSEQ multiplex PCR; TCRdb stores in-frame clones only, minus some. The sample holds about 61,000 clones, 81% seen once. Their target antigens are unknown. Source: CD4+ T cells from PBMCs cultured with HCoV-229E spike peptides, taken before COVID-19 vaccination. These receptors were collected from a human donor who received a COVID-19 vaccine.

The rearrangement uses TRBV5-4 and TRBJ2-5; D ambiguous. The CDR3 totals 13 residues. Trimming shortened V by 1 base and J by 2 bases, and 6 bases separated the two germline ends. Looked up from germline, CDR1 is SGHNT and CDR2 is YYREEE (reference sequence). The CDR3 spells CASSLRVQETQYF. The CDR3 coding sequence is TGTGCCAGCAGCTTGCGGGTTCAAGAGACCCAGTACTTC.

This clone was counted only a few times. The V gene is TRBV12-3 or TRBV12-4, the J gene TRBJ1-1; D gene ambiguous. This CDR3 region has 13 residues. V was clipped by 3 bases and J by 3 bases, with 8 bases between them. CDR3 sequence: CASSFGSYTEAFF. The CDR3 nucleotides read TGTGCCAGCAGTTTTGGGTCATACACTGAAGCTTTCTTT.

The chain recombines TRBV2 with TRBJ2-1; D is possibly TRBD1 or TRBD2 (6 bases each). CDR1 and CDR2 from the germline V gene are SNHLY and FYNNEI. The CDR3 runs 14 residues. Trimming took 10 bases from V and 5 from J, leaving 18 bases between them. In DNA form, the CDR3 reads TGTGCCAACGCGGCTACCGGGGGCAACAATGAGCAGTTCTTC. As protein: CANAATGGNNEQFF.

This clone showed up just once. The chain employs TRBV27 and TRBJ2-1, with D perhaps matching TRBD2 (7 bases). CDR3 length: 18 residues. CDR1 and CDR2 from the germline V gene are MNHEY and SMNVEV (reference sequence). V lost 5 bases, J lost 1 base, and 21 bases lay in between. CDR3 DNA: TGTGCCAGCAGTAAATGGGGGGGGGCGCCCACTTCCTACAATGAGCAGTTCTTC. It is translated as CASSKWGGAPTSYNEQFF.

This CDR3 is CASRTSGTLLKETQYF. Here the CDR3 DNA reads TGTGCCAGCAGGACTAGCGGCACACTCCTCAAAGAGACCCAGTACTTC. The chain combines TRBV7-2 with TRBJ2-5, with 9 nucleotides matching TRBD2. V was pared by 6 bases and J by 3 bases, with 11 bases of the junction left unmatched. CDR1 is SGHTA and CDR2 is FQGNSA in the germline V gene. This CDR3 spans 16 amino acids.

This chain connects TRBV5-1 to TRBJ2-3, with D tentatively TRBD2 (6 bases). Germline V gene data show CDR1 as SGHRS and CDR2 as YFSETQ. CDR3 length: 14 residues. Between the trimmed V and J ends, which lost 7 bases and 0 bases, there was a span of 12 bases. The CDR3 DNA follows: TGCGCCAGCTTAGGCGGGGCGAGCACAGATACGCAGTATTTT. Translated: CASLGGASTDTQYF.

This chain uses TRBV15 with TRBJ2-5; D unresolved. The CDR3 runs 13 residues. V shed 4 bases and J shed 4 bases, with 10 bases lying between them. Germline assignment: CDR1 LNHNV and CDR2 YYDKDF (reference sequence). CDR3 region: CATSTDLSETQYF. Here the CDR3 DNA reads TGTGCCACCAGCACCGACTTGTCAGAGACCCAGTACTTC.

The CDR3 sequence is CASSEQGNEQYV. CDR3 DNA sequence: TGTGCCAGCAGTGAGCAAGGAAACGAGCAGTACGTC. The rearrangement joins TRBV2 to TRBJ2-7; D call uncertain. Trimming removed 3 bases from V and 5 bases from J, with 8 bases in between. The CDR3 sequence is 12 residues long. Germline V CDR1 and CDR2: SNHLY, FYNNEI.

The V call is TRBV29-1, the J call TRBJ1-3; no clear D. Between the trimmed V and J ends, which lost 4 bases and 1 base, there was a span of 11 bases. The CDR3 totals 14 residues. Germline-derived CDR1 and CDR2 are SQVTM and ANQGSEA. CDR3 nucleotides: TGCAGCGTTGTTGAAGGGAAGTCTGGAAACACCATATATTTT. Amino acids: CSVVEGKSGNTIYF.

The chain joins TRBV9 to TRBJ1-2, with 8 bases lining up with TRBD1. This CDR3 region has 17 residues. The trim removed 0 bases at V and 2 bases at J, leaving 9 bases unmatched. The V gene's germline CDR1 is SGDLS and CDR2 YYNGEE. CDR3 DNA sequence: TGTGCCAGCAGCGTAGTTGTTGGGCAGGGGGCAAACTATGGCTACACCTTC. Amino acid sequence: CASSVVVGQGANYGYTF.

The V and J genes are TRBV10-3 and TRBJ2-3; D tentatively fits TRBD1 or TRBD2 (5 bases each). Trimming shortened V by 5 bases and J by 0 bases, and 9 bases separated the two germline ends. The CDR3 extends over 14 amino acids. The germline CDR1 and CDR2 sequences are ENHRY and SYGVKD. In DNA, the CDR3 is TGTGCCATCAGTTGGGACCTTAGCACAGATACGCAGTATTTT. Protein sequence: CAISWDLSTDTQYF.

V is TRBV6-5 and J is TRBJ1-5, with D unclear. The V gene lost 8 bases and the J gene lost 7 bases, with 12 bases spanning the gap. The CDR3 extends over 12 amino acids. CDR1 and CDR2 from the germline V gene are MNHEY and SVGAGI. CDR3 in DNA: TGTGCCAGCGATTTTTCGGGGCAGCCCCAGCATTTT. As protein: CASDFSGQPQHF.

The chain recombines TRBV19 with TRBJ1-5, with D tentatively TRBD1 (5 bases). Between the trimmed V and J ends, which lost 6 bases and 7 bases, there was a span of 19 bases. The CDR3 runs 15 residues. Germline-derived CDR1 and CDR2 are LNHDA and SQIVND (reference sequence). This chain's CDR3 is CASRLGGRAGQPQHF. The CDR3 DNA sequence: TGTGCCAGTAGACTGGGCGGCAGGGCGGGCCAGCCCCAGCATTTT.

This chain connects TRBV9 to TRBJ1-2; the D is unclear. Germline CDR1 is SGDLS and CDR2 is YYNGEE. V dropped 0 bases and J dropped 2 bases, with 11 bases sitting between them. The CDR3 length is 15 residues. The chain's CDR3 is CASSVDVGWNYGYTF. The CDR3 DNA reads as TGTGCCAGCAGCGTAGATGTAGGGTGGAACTATGGCTACACCTTC.

This clone was picked up one time. V usage is TRBV5-6 and J usage is TRBJ2-7, with D unclear. Per germline, CDR1 SGHDT and CDR2 YYEEEE. V dropped 0 bases and J dropped 3 bases, with 7 bases sitting between them. There are 13 residues in the CDR3. The CDR3, as DNA: TGTGCCAGCAGCTTGGGCCCAGGCTACGAGCAGTACGTC. Protein: CASSLGPGYEQYV.

The chain uses TRBV6-5 and TRBJ2-1; D perhaps matches TRBD2 (5 bases). V lost 5 bases and J 6 bases, leaving 11 bases between the germline ends. Germline lookup yields CDR1 MNHEY and CDR2 SVGAGI. This CDR3 comprises 13 residues. The CDR3 nucleotides read TGTGCCAGCAGTAAGGGAGTTTTCAATGAGCAGTTCTTC. This codes for CASSKGVFNEQFF.

This chain connects TRBV6-5 to TRBJ2-5; TRBD1 might be the D (5 bases). V shed 5 bases and J shed 9 bases, with 19 bases lying between them. There are 14 residues in the CDR3. In germline, CDR1 is MNHEY, CDR2 SVGAGI. CDR3 region: CASSKRQGDSAQYF. The CDR3 DNA reads TGTGCCAGCAGTAAAAGGCAGGGCGATTCGGCCCAGTACTTC.

The chain recombines TRBV7-2 with TRBJ1-2, with D tentatively TRBD1 (5 bases). Germline V gene data show CDR1 as SGHTA and CDR2 as FQGNSA. The CDR3 has 13 amino acids. Trimming took off 7 bases at V and 8 bases at J, with 17 bases between the two ends. Here the CDR3 reads CASIIRRGGGYTF. CDR3 sequence (DNA): TGTGCCAGCATTATCAGAAGGGGAGGCGGCTACACCTTC.

The CDR3 here is CASSLSGGNQPQHF. The DNA of the CDR3 is TGTGCCAGCAGCTTATCAGGCGGCAATCAGCCCCAGCATTTT. The gene calls are TRBV7-2 and TRBJ1-5; D is unclear. The germline CDR1 and CDR2 sequences are SGHTA and FQGNSA. V was trimmed by 2 bases and J by 2 bases, leaving 7 bases between them. This CDR3 has 14 amino acids.

J is TRBJ2-7 and V is TRBV5-1, with 7 bases matching TRBD1. J was trimmed by 5 bases and V by 3 bases; bases with no gene match: 5. Germline V CDR1 and CDR2: SGHRS, YFSETQ. The CDR3 is 13 residues long. The CDR3 nucleotides are TGCGCCAGCAGCTGGGCCGGGACAGACGAGCAGTACGTC. Protein product: CASSWAGTDEQYV.